The next 32 T cell receptor beta chains were all read from a single sample in a study of immune characterization of retroperitoneal liposarcoma. TCRdb re-called the PCR reads through MiXCR, storing one row per CDR3 protein. The sample yields 10,000 to 13,000 distinct CDR3 sequences, roughly 29% seen once. Sequencing was carried out using tumor tissue. These receptors came from a male donor with retroperitoneal liposarcoma.

The chain combines TRBV10-2 with TRBJ2-1, with 8 bases fitting TRBD2. The end of the DNA is better explained by TRBJ2-7, so the J call may be wrong. This CDR3 is built from 13 residues. Germline CDR1 reads WSHSY; CDR2 reads SAAADI. The CDR3 region is CASISGSMNEQYF. The CDR3 coding sequence is TGCGCCAGCATCAGCGGGAGTATGAATGAGCAGTACTTC.

The chain recombines TRBV6-1 with TRBJ2-1; no firm D call. Germline CDR1 MNHNS, CDR2 SASEGT. V was shortened by 6 bases and J by 7 bases, with 13 bases between the two germline ends. The CDR3 length is 13 residues. The CDR3 sequence is CASSSTWGNEQFF. CDR3 sequence (DNA): TGTGCCAGCAGCTCGACGTGGGGTAATGAGCAGTTCTTC.

By share, this clonotype ranks as medium-sized. CDR3 region: CASSLSRVYEQYF. DNA of the CDR3: TGTGCCAGCAGCTTATCCAGGGTATACGAGCAGTACTTC. The chain uses TRBV7-2 and TRBJ2-1; D possibly corresponds to TRBD1 (5 bases). The DNA matches TRBJ2-7 better at its end, which makes the J call doubtful. Germline CDR1 SGHTA, CDR2 FQGNSA. The CDR3 sequence is 13 residues long.

CDR3 DNA sequence: TGTGCCAGCAGTGTAGTAGGACAGGGGGCTTACGAGCAGTTCTTC. Translating it yields CASSVVGQGAYEQFF. The chain employs TRBV6-5 and TRBJ2-5; TRBD1 matches at 11 bases. Matching the DNA end better, TRBJ2-1 makes the J call doubtful. From germline, CDR1 is MNHEY and CDR2 SVGAGI. The CDR3 extends over 15 amino acids.

This clonotype was detected a few times. The V call is TRBV6-1, the J call TRBJ1-5, with TRBD1 identical over 10 bases. V lost 8 bases to trimming and J lost 7 bases; unmatched junction nucleotides: 2. Per germline, CDR1 MNHNS and CDR2 SASEGT. The CDR3 loop spans 12 amino acids. The CDR3 loop is CASDRGRQPQHF. The CDR3 region has the DNA TGTGCCAGCGACAGGGGGCGGCAGCCCCAGCATTTT.

This clonotype was seen at least ten times. The chain carries TRBV6-1 and TRBJ2-3, with D uncertain. The CDR3 totals 15 residues. The V gene's germline CDR1 is MNHNS and CDR2 SASEGT. The V gene lost 1 base and the J gene lost 6 bases, with 14 bases spanning the gap. DNA of the CDR3: TGTGCCAGCAGTGAAGTGAACAGAAGTTGGGATACGCAGTATTTT. Its translation: CASSEVNRSWDTQYF.

Judged by abundance, this clonotype is medium-sized. The rearrangement uses TRBV7-3 and TRBJ2-3; D is unclear. V was trimmed by 2 bases and J by 0 bases, leaving 15 bases between them. The length of the CDR3 is 17 residues. Per germline, CDR1 SGHTA and CDR2 FQGTGA. CDR3 bases: TGTGCCAGCAGCTTATCCCCCACCTCTGCTAGCACAGATACGCAGTATTTT. The encoded protein is CASSLSPTSASTDTQYF.

Ten or more counts support this clonotype. The rearrangement uses TRBV12-3 or TRBV12-4 and TRBJ2-1; 10 bases match TRBD2. The DNA end lines up better with TRBJ2-7; the J call may be wrong. CDR3 length: 16 residues. CDR3: CASSRTSGSSYNEQYF. The CDR3 DNA reads TGTGCCAGCAGCCGGACTAGCGGAAGCTCCTACAATGAGCAGTACTTC.

This clonotype has a handful of counts. V is TRBV6-6 and J is TRBJ2-1, with 11 bases that match TRBD2. The germline gives CDR1 MNHNY, CDR2 SVGAGI (reference sequence). Trimming took 0 bases from V and 13 from J; bases not matched to a gene: 11. This CDR3 is built from 16 residues. This CDR3 reads CASSYSGLAGPETQFF. The CDR3 coding sequence is TGTGCCAGCAGTTACTCCGGACTAGCGGGTCCGGAGACCCAGTTCTTC.

In this sample, this clonotype turned up a few times. The chain links TRBV6-1 to TRBJ1-1; TRBD1 is a possible D gene (6 bases). In germline, CDR1 is MNHNS, CDR2 SASEGT. Between the trimmed V and J ends, which lost 5 bases and 6 bases, there was a span of 13 bases. CDR3 length: 13 amino acids. CDR3: CASSLGTPAEAFF. The CDR3 DNA reads TGTGCCAGCAGTTTAGGGACACCCGCTGAAGCTTTCTTT.

The chain links TRBV6-1 to TRBJ2-5; D might be TRBD1 (5 bases). There are 13 residues in the CDR3. CDR1 is MNHNS and CDR2 is SASEGT in the germline V gene. Trimming stripped 2 bases from V and 5 bases from J, with 9 bases between. CDR3 region: CASSETRAETQYF. CDR3 bases: TGTGCCAGCAGTGAAACCAGGGCGGAGACCCAGTACTTC.

The rearrangement links TRBV11-2 to TRBJ2-1; weak D call: TRBD2 (5 bases). With 5 bases removed from V and 6 bases from J, the gap between germline ends came to 20 bases. CDR3 length equals 16 residues. Looked up from germline, CDR1 is SGHAT and CDR2 is FQNNGV. The CDR3 nucleotides read TGTGCCAGCAGCATCGGTGTTAGCGAGCGCGGCAATGAGCAGTTCTTC. This gives the protein CASSIGVSERGNEQFF.

This clonotype was seen a single time. CDR3 DNA sequence: TGTGCCAGCTCGGACCGGGTTAATACGCAGTATTTT. Amino acids: CASSDRVNTQYF. V is TRBV6-5 and J is TRBJ2-3; D gene uncertain. Trimming removed 8 bases from V and 7 bases from J, with 13 bases in between. This CDR3 spans 12 amino acids. In germline, CDR1 is MNHEY, CDR2 SVGAGI.

This clonotype was seen more than once but under ten times. V gene TRBV11-2 combines with J gene TRBJ2-1; 11 bases map to TRBD2. V was clipped by 3 bases and J by 6 bases; unmatched bases: 1. The CDR3 contains 14 residues. The germline V gene has CDR1 SGHAT and CDR2 FQNNGV. The CDR3 region has the DNA TGTGCCAGCAGCTTTAGCGGGGGGGCCAATGAGCAGTTCTTC. It codes for CASSFSGGANEQFF. Supplemented by reference TRBV11-2 and TRBJ2-1, the full variable domain reads EAGVAQSPRYKIIEKRQSVAFWCNPISGHATLYWYQQILGQGPKLLIQFQNNGVVDDSQLPKDRFSAERLKGVDSTLKIQPAKLEDSAVYLCASSFSGGANEQFFGPGTRLTVL.

Sample share makes this clonotype medium-sized. CDR3 loop: CASSVSLAGGGNEQFF. In DNA, the CDR3 is TGTGCCAGCAGTGTCTCTCTAGCGGGAGGTGGGAATGAGCAGTTCTTC. V gene TRBV6-1 combines with J gene TRBJ2-1; TRBD2 matches 11 bases. The germline gives CDR1 MNHNS, CDR2 SASEGT. The length of the CDR3 is 16 residues. J gave up 7 bases and V 4 bases, and 9 bases lay outside the gene matches.

This clonotype has a handful of counts. This chain connects TRBV12-3 or TRBV12-4 to TRBJ2-1, with D perhaps being TRBD1 or TRBD2 (5 bases each). CDR3 length equals 15 residues. Trimming stripped 6 bases from V and 10 bases from J, with 22 bases between. CDR3 loop: CASSPSGPFNYEQFF. Written as DNA, the CDR3 is TGTGCCAGCAGCCCCTCGGGGCCATTTAACTACGAGCAGTTCTTC.

This clonotype was detected only a few times. The CDR3 loop reads CASSEYDGADTDTQYF. CDR3 bases: TGTGCCAGCAGTGAATATGATGGGGCGGACACAGATACGCAGTATTTT. The chain has TRBV6-1 and TRBJ2-3; possibly TRBD1 for D (5 bases). V was shortened by 2 bases and J by 2 bases, with 14 bases between the two germline ends. CDR1 is MNHNS, CDR2 SASEGT, per germline. There are 16 residues in the CDR3.

This clonotype is judged medium-sized. The chain couples TRBV6-1 to TRBJ1-1, with unresolved D. The V end lost 1 base, the J end lost 4 bases, and 16 bases lay between the germline ends. CDR1 is MNHNS and CDR2 is SASEGT in the germline V gene. The CDR3 is made up of 16 amino acids. CDR3 region: CASSEGWLGVATEAFF. Written as DNA, the CDR3 is TGTGCCAGCAGTGAAGGGTGGTTAGGAGTTGCCACTGAAGCTTTCTTT.

This clonotype was observed at least ten times. This sequence joins TRBV6-1 and TRBJ2-1; 7 nucleotides line up with TRBD2. The CDR3 covers 16 residues. Trimming at V came to 6 bases and at J to 7 bases, leaving 15 bases not matched to a gene. Per the germline V gene, CDR1 is MNHNS and CDR2 is SASEGT. This CDR3 reads CASSNNGGGRRNEQFF. CDR3 DNA: TGTGCCAGCAGCAACAATGGCGGGGGTAGGAGAAATGAGCAGTTCTTC.

This rearrangement joins TRBV6-1 to TRBJ1-6, with 10 positions matching TRBD1. This CDR3 contains 15 residues. J gave up 7 bases and V 6 bases, and 6 bases lay outside the gene matches. The germline V gene encodes CDR1 MNHNS and CDR2 SASEGT. The CDR3 DNA reads as TGTGCCAGCAGAATAGGACAGGGGGGAAATTCACCCCTCCACTTT. It encodes CASRIGQGGNSPLHF.

This clonotype was counted between two and nine times. At one boundary the junction diverges from the germline segment, which might be a read error. The chain joins TRBV7-3 to TRBJ2-3; 9 nucleotides align to TRBD1. The germline V gene has CDR1 SGHTA and CDR2 FQGTGA. The CDR3 is made up of 15 amino acids. The CDR3 protein is CASSLTGGGLGTQYF. CDR3 nucleotides: TGTGCCAGCAGCCTAACAGGGGGCGGATTAGGGACGCAGTATTTT.

With regard to this clonotype: A much larger clonotype is one base distant, so this may be a read error. The conserved final phenylalanine or tryptophan is absent from the CDR3, which likely points to a read error. The chain uses TRBV11-3 and TRBJ2-5, with 7 bases aligning to TRBD2. Trimming cost V 1 base and J 11 bases; bases outside gene matches: 16. CDR3 length equals 16 residues. The germline V gene encodes CDR1 SGHNT and CDR2 YENEEA. The CDR3 sequence is CASSLGGLPSYNEQYS. The CDR3 DNA follows: TGTGCCAGCAGCTTAGGGGGACTACCTTCATACAATGAGCAGTACTCC.

Many counts were recorded for this clonotype. The genes are TRBV12-5 and TRBJ1-1, with D possibly TRBD1 on 6 matching bases. CDR1 and CDR2 (germline): LGHNT, FRNRAP. The CDR3 is 21 residues long. Trimming shortened V by 0 bases and J by 0 bases, and 26 bases separated the two germline ends. CDR3 in amino acids: CASGLVLSDLRGPPMNTEAFF. CDR3 in DNA: TGTGCTAGTGGTTTGGTACTATCGGATTTGCGGGGGCCCCCGATGAACACTGAAGCTTTCTTT.

The V gene is TRBV7-8, the J gene TRBJ1-1; possibly TRBD1 for D (5 bases). Deletions cut 5 bases from V and 6 bases from J, with 10 bases between. Per germline, CDR1 SGHVS and CDR2 FQNEAQ. The CDR3 has 12 residues. The CDR3 sequence: CASSPVGPEAFF. CDR3 bases: TGTGCCAGCAGCCCCGTGGGGCCTGAAGCTTTCTTT.

This chain connects TRBV12-3 or TRBV12-4 to TRBJ2-1; 10 positions agree with TRBD2. Losses at the gene ends were 6 bases for V and 3 bases for J; bases not matched to a gene: 2. The length of the CDR3 is 14 residues. The CDR3 here is CASSPSGSYNEQFF. CDR3 coding DNA: TGTGCCAGCAGCCCTAGCGGGAGCTACAATGAGCAGTTCTTC.

This clonotype was observed at least ten times. The chain combines TRBV11-1 with TRBJ2-1, with 13 bases fitting TRBD2. The germline V gene encodes CDR1 SGHAT and CDR2 FQDESV (reference sequence). Trimming cost V 5 bases and J 6 bases; bases outside gene matches: 4. The CDR3 length is 15 residues. This chain's CDR3 is CASSTGTSGINEQFF. DNA for the CDR3: TGTGCCAGCAGCACCGGGACTAGCGGGATCAATGAGCAGTTCTTC.

This clonotype has only a few counts. This chain uses TRBV10-1 with TRBJ1-6; TRBD1 might be the D (6 bases). The germline V gene encodes CDR1 WNHNN and CDR2 SYGVQD (reference sequence). CDR3 length: 16 amino acids. Trimming took off 7 bases at V and 9 bases at J, with 22 bases between the two ends. The DNA of the CDR3 is TGCGCCAGCATGCTCCGTGAGGGGGGGGAAGGTTCACCCCTCCACTTT. It specifies CASMLREGGEGSPLHF.

The table lists this clonotype with a few counts. The rearrangement links TRBV6-6 to TRBJ1-5; maybe TRBD1 (6 bases). Germline CDR1 and CDR2: MNHNY and SVGAGI (reference sequence). V was shortened by 6 bases and J by 4 bases, with 10 bases between the two germline ends. This CDR3 spans 13 amino acids. DNA for the CDR3: TGTGCCAGCAGACTCCAGGGGAATCAGCCCCAGCATTTT. This translates into CASRLQGNQPQHF.

The chain couples TRBV4-3 to TRBJ2-7, with D unresolved. Germline values: CDR1 LGHNA, CDR2 YSLEER. The V end was cut by 4 bases, the J end by 2 bases, with 12 bases between. The CDR3 consists of 14 residues. Here the CDR3 DNA reads TGCGCCAGCAGCCCCGATGGCGGAGCCTACGAGCAGTACTTC. This translates into CASSPDGGAYEQYF.

This clonotype appeared a few times. This chain's CDR3 is CASSEEGAISPNYGYTF. The CDR3 nucleotides read TGTGCCAGCAGTGAAGAGGGGGCTATCTCCCCTAACTATGGCTACACCTTC. This rearrangement joins TRBV6-1 to TRBJ1-2; 7 nucleotides line up with TRBD1. This CDR3 has 17 amino acids. With V trimmed by 1 base and J by 0 bases, 8 bases remained unmatched. The germline V gene has CDR1 MNHNS and CDR2 SASEGT.

This clonotype is medium-sized in the sample. A read error may account for a junction end that differs from germline. The chain carries TRBV6-1 and TRBJ2-1, with 7 bases fitting TRBD2. CDR1 is MNHNS and CDR2 is SASEGT in the germline V gene. The CDR3 extends over 14 amino acids. The CDR3 coding sequence is TGTGCCAGCAGAAACCCGGGACTACACAACGAAGAGTACTTC. Translating it yields CASRNPGLHNEEYF.

Relative to its sample, this clonotype is medium-sized. Its ends do not fully match the called genes, so a read error is possible. The chain recombines TRBV7-7 with TRBJ2-5, with 8 nucleotides matching TRBD2. The CDR3 runs 14 residues. From germline, CDR1 is SSHAT and CDR2 FNYEAQ (reference sequence). CDR3 in DNA: TGTGCTAGCAGCTTAGAGGAGGTGCGGGGGGCCCAGTACTTC. Its translation is CASSLEEVRGAQYF.